These 11 T cell receptor beta chains came from one sample sequenced in a study of blood T cells in healthy people across ages. Alongside a J-beta primer mix, a sample-barcoded 5' primer served in a second PCR lasting roughly 7 to 11 cycles. TCRdb reprocessed the 5' RACE reads via MiXCR and lists one record per CDR3 protein. The repertoire consists of hundreds of thousands of distinct CDR3 sequences, with 20% to 25% occurring once and the leading ten covering 9.4%. These data also formed part of another study, on T cells of mothers and their children.

Sequenced input: blood. Receptors were obtained from a boy aged 10-17 years in good health.

CDR3 protein: CSARGLAIHNEQFF. In DNA form, the CDR3 reads TGCAGTGCTAGAGGACTAGCGATCCACAATGAGCAGTTCTTC. The J gene is TRBJ2-1, the V gene TRBV20-1; 8 nucleotides match TRBD2. CDR3 length: 14 amino acids. CDR1 and CDR2 (germline): DFQATT, SNEGSKA (reference sequence). V shed 1 base, J shed 5 bases, and the junction held 4 bases outside the gene matches.

V and J are TRBV19 and TRBJ1-2; TRBD1 agrees at 7 bases. V lost 2 bases and J lost 4; bases outside the gene matches: 4. The germline V gene has CDR1 LNHDA and CDR2 SQIVND (reference sequence). CDR3 length: 14 residues. In DNA, the CDR3 is TGTGCCAGTAGTATACGGGACAGCTTCTATGGCTACACCTTC. This translates into CASSIRDSFYGYTF.

V and J are TRBV2 and TRBJ1-3; unclear D gene. Looked up from germline, CDR1 is SNHLY and CDR2 is FYNNEI. This CDR3 is built from 17 residues. V dropped 2 bases and J dropped 2 bases, with 16 bases sitting between them. The CDR3 loop is CASSEIGITVPGNTIYF. DNA for the CDR3: TGTGCCAGCAGTGAAATCGGGATAACGGTCCCTGGAAACACCATATATTTT.

The chain employs TRBV4-1 and TRBJ2-7; 9 bases are shared with TRBD1. V dropped 1 base and J dropped 2; count of bases not matched to a gene: 3. The germline V gene has CDR1 MGHRA and CDR2 YSYEKL. The length of the CDR3 is 15 residues. This CDR3 is CASSQGQGGTYEQYF. In DNA form, the CDR3 reads TGCGCCAGCAGCCAAGGACAGGGGGGGACCTACGAGCAGTACTTC.

The rearrangement uses TRBV7-2 and TRBJ2-3; 8 bases match TRBD2. The CDR3 totals 16 residues. Germline V gives CDR1 SGHTA, CDR2 FQGNSA. V lost 1 base, J lost 2 bases, and 5 bases stayed unmatched. The CDR3 DNA follows: TGTGCCAGCAGCTTAGTACTAGCGGAATACACAGATACGCAGTATTTT. Translation: CASSLVLAEYTDTQYF.

The genes are TRBV5-1 and TRBJ1-3, with D perhaps matching TRBD1 (5 bases). Germline V gene lookup returns CDR1 SGHRS and CDR2 YFSETQ. The length of the CDR3 is 15 residues. With 0 bases removed from V and 8 bases from J, the gap between germline ends came to 15 bases. The CDR3 is CASSLDTQGVDTIYF. Written as DNA, the CDR3 is TGCGCCAGCAGCTTGGACACCCAGGGTGTTGACACCATATATTTT.

This clonotype was counted a few times. V is TRBV2 and J is TRBJ2-4; 12 nucleotides agree with TRBD1. Germline CDR1 reads SNHLY; CDR2 reads FYNNEI. This CDR3 region has 16 residues. The V segment lost 1 base and the J segment 8 bases; nucleotides outside the gene matches: 6. As DNA, the CDR3 is TGTGCCAGCAGTGAAGAGGTGGGGACAGGGGGCGACATTCAGTACTTC. As protein: CASSEEVGTGGDIQYF. Combining the CDR3 with reference TRBV2 and TRBJ2-4 gives the whole variable domain EPEVTQTPSHQVTQMGQEVILRCVPISNHLYFYWYRQILGQKVEFLVSFYNNEISEKSEIFDDQFSVERPDGSNFTLKIRSTKLEDSAMYFCASSEEVGTGGDIQYFGAGTRLSVL.

The chain is built from TRBV28 and TRBJ2-5; 8 bases fit TRBD2. Germline lookup yields CDR1 MDHEN and CDR2 SYDVKM. Losses at the gene ends were 6 bases for V and 2 bases for J; bases not matched to a gene: 11. The CDR3 has 16 residues. The CDR3 is CASSLGGKREQETQYF. In DNA, the CDR3 is TGTGCCAGCAGCCTTGGGGGGAAGCGGGAGCAAGAGACCCAGTACTTC.

The rearrangement uses TRBV6-5 and TRBJ2-7, with D tentatively TRBD1 (7 bases). CDR1 MNHEY and CDR2 SVGAGI come from the germline V gene. The CDR3 sequence is 14 residues long. V lost 4 bases, J lost 1 base, and 11 bases lay in between. The CDR3 sequence: CASSLGGQSYEQYF. Here the CDR3 DNA reads TGTGCCAGCAGTTTGGGGGGACAGTCCTACGAGCAGTACTTC.

The gene calls are TRBV29-1 and TRBJ2-7, with 12 bases aligning to TRBD1. The V and J ends lost 5 bases and 5 bases, in that order; junction bases with no gene match: 7. The germline V gene has CDR1 SQVTM and CDR2 ANQGSEA. This CDR3 comprises 14 residues. The CDR3, as DNA: TGCAGCGTTTCGGGACAGGGGGCTGACAACGAGCAGTACTTC. The encoded protein is CSVSGQGADNEQYF.

V and J are TRBV4-1 and TRBJ2-7; D is undetermined. Trimming removed 3 bases at V and 6 bases at J, with 12 bases between. CDR3 length equals 13 residues. Germline V gives CDR1 MGHRA, CDR2 YSYEKL. The CDR3 here is CASSQVGGGEQYF. CDR3 DNA sequence: TGCGCCAGCAGCCAGGTCGGTGGTGGCGAGCAGTACTTC.